The 10 T cell receptor beta chains below were found in one sample sequenced in a study of blood T cells in healthy people across ages. The use of a sample-barcoded 5' primer and a J-beta primer mix characterized a second PCR of roughly 6 to 11 cycles. TCRdb reprocessed the 5' RACE reads with MiXCR, giving one entry per CDR3 protein. In the table there are around 800,000 distinct CDR3 sequences, about a quarter of which are singletons. The sample also formed part of further work on T cells of mothers and their children.

Sequencing input: blood. The source of these receptors is a boy younger than 18 in good health.

The chain joins TRBV4-1 to TRBJ2-1, with 10 bases lining up with TRBD2. Per germline, CDR1 MGHRA and CDR2 YSYEKL. V lost 4 bases, J lost 9 bases, and 12 bases stayed unmatched. The CDR3 loop spans 16 amino acids. The CDR3 region is CASSPLSSGGAVEQFF. The CDR3 coding sequence is TGCGCCAGCAGCCCCCTGAGCAGCGGGGGGGCCGTTGAGCAGTTCTTC.

This rearrangement joins TRBV9 to TRBJ2-3, with TRBD2 matching 15 bases. Per the germline V gene, CDR1 is SGDLS and CDR2 is YYNGEE. Trimming at V came to 2 bases and at J to 4 bases, leaving 5 bases not matched to a gene. The CDR3 extends over 17 amino acids. Here the CDR3 DNA reads TGTGCCAGCAGCGTGGGACTAGCGGGGGGACAGGCAGATACGCAGTATTTT. Translated, it gives CASSVGLAGGQADTQYF. Complete variable domain (other parts from reference TRBV9 and TRBJ2-3): DSGVTQTPKHLITATGQRVTLRCSPRSGDLSVYWYQQSLDQGLQFLIQYYNGEERAKGNILERFSAQQFPDLHSELNLSSLELGDSALYFCASSVGLAGGQADTQYFGPGTRLTVL.

This chain joins TRBV7-9 and TRBJ1-2, with D uncertain. Germline V gene data show CDR1 as SEHNR and CDR2 as FQNEAQ (reference sequence). Trimming stripped 1 base from V and 13 bases from J, with 13 bases between. CDR3 size: 12 residues. CDR3 protein: CASSLEGSYCTF. Here the CDR3 DNA reads TGTGCCAGCAGCTTAGAGGGCAGCTACTGCACCTTC.

This clonotype was found once. This may be a read error: a much more frequent sequence differs by one nucleotide. The rearrangement uses TRBV4-1 and TRBJ1-4; tentative D call: TRBD1 (5 bases). CDR1 and CDR2 from the germline V gene are MGHRA and YSYEKL. The CDR3 is 18 residues long. With 2 bases removed from V and 0 bases from J, the gap between germline ends came to 16 bases. CDR3 sequence reads: CASSQTPTDLTTNEKLFF. The CDR3 bases are TGCGCCAGCAGCCAAACTCCGACAGATCTAACAACTAATGAAAAACTGTTTTTT.

This clonotype was picked up a small number of times. The CDR3 protein is CSASPGTGRGETQYF. The CDR3 DNA reads as TGCAGTGCCAGTCCCGGGACAGGGAGGGGAGAGACCCAGTACTTC. The chain joins TRBV20-1 to TRBJ2-5; 9 nucleotides agree with TRBD1. J gave up 4 bases and V 6 bases, and 12 bases lay outside the gene matches. Germline V gives CDR1 DFQATT, CDR2 SNEGSKA (reference sequence). There are 15 residues in the CDR3.

V usage is TRBV12-5 and J usage is TRBJ2-3, with D maybe TRBD1 (5 bases). Trimming pared 6 bases from V and 2 bases from J, leaving 12 bases between. From germline, CDR1 is LGHNT and CDR2 FRNRAP. The CDR3 contains 14 residues. The CDR3 spells CASGQGGYTDTQYF. CDR3 DNA: TGTGCTAGTGGCCAGGGCGGTTACACAGATACGCAGTATTTT. The variable domain in full, completed from reference TRBV12-5 and TRBJ2-3, reads DARVTQTPRHKVTEMGQEVTMRCQPILGHNTVFWYRQTMMQGLELLAYFRNRAPLDDSGMPKDRFSAEMPDATLATLKIQPSEPRDSAVYFCASGQGGYTDTQYFGPGTRLTVL.

The genes are TRBV27 and TRBJ2-2; 9 nucleotides line up with TRBD1. Losses at the gene ends were 4 bases for V and 3 bases for J; bases not matched to a gene: 3. CDR1 MNHEY and CDR2 SMNVEV come from the germline V gene (reference sequence). The CDR3 extends over 15 amino acids. The CDR3 region has the DNA TGTGCCAGCAGTTCGGACAGGGGTGACACCGGGGAGCTGTTTTTT. Translating gives CASSSDRGDTGELFF.

This clonotype was picked up a small number of times. The chain combines TRBV20-1 with TRBJ1-6; no clear D gene. V lost 0 bases to trimming and J lost 9 bases, with 12 bases between them. This CDR3 is built from 14 residues. From germline, CDR1 is DFQATT and CDR2 SNEGSKA (reference sequence). The CDR3 DNA reads as TGCAGTGCTAGAGATCCCATTTCGAGTTCACCCCTCCACTTT. This gives the protein CSARDPISSSPLHF.

This clonotype came up a few times. The rearrangement links TRBV12-3 or TRBV12-4 to TRBJ1-5, with D unresolved. CDR3 size: 14 residues. The V gene lost 4 bases and the J gene lost 7 bases, with 14 bases spanning the gap. DNA for the CDR3: TGTGCCAGCAGTTACGGACCCATGGGGCAGCCCCAGCATTTT. Its protein product is CASSYGPMGQPQHF.

The J gene is TRBJ2-7, the V gene TRBV29-1; weak D call: TRBD1 (6 bases). The CDR3 length is 12 residues. Between the trimmed V and J ends, which lost 7 bases and 5 bases, there was a span of 15 bases. CDR1 is SQVTM, CDR2 ANQGSEA, per germline. The CDR3 region has the DNA TGCAGCGCTGGGGCAGGGGCCAACGAGCAGTACTTC. Amino acid sequence: CSAGAGANEQYF.